This record concerns one T cell receptor (beta chain) sequence. This receptor's antigen is unknown. The record has no base qualities; no much larger clone is one base away. The library was obtained by 5' RACE. Sequencing was performed on an Illumina HiSeq 2500. A second PCR of about 6 to 11 cycles was performed with a sample-barcoded 5' primer and a J-beta primer mix. Each TCR beta cDNA molecule received a unique molecular identifier from a template-switch 5' adaptor carrying 12 random nucleotides. Each sample yielded at least 2.5 million CDR3-containing paired-end reads. First-strand cDNA synthesis was performed from all RNA using the Mint cDNA synthesis kit, with priming by a TRBC-specific oligonucleotide. Following uracil-DNA glycosylase treatment, a first 18-cycle PCR with universal primers M1SS and BC2_uni_R was performed on all cDNA. Processing in the source paper ran as follows. For normalization, 1 million high-quality reads, each with a distinct molecular identifier, were randomly selected from each sample. Reads sharing molecular identifiers were discarded rather than binned into consensus sequences. MiTCR, run with a Q25 quality threshold and the strictest error-elimination algorithm, handled CDR3 identification, clonotype clustering and error correction. A nonparametric unseen species model using Euler transformation provided a lower-bound estimate of total TCR beta diversity. TCRdb trimmed public reads at Q25 via fastp, called clones via MiXCR and kept in-frame beta chains. Duplicate CDR3 protein sequences are folded into a single record with the most common DNA and genes. The V and J calls, along with clone size, are taken from TCRdb and not from the paper's own processing. Present in this sample are roughly 1,100,000 distinct CDR3 sequences, around 25% of which were seen just once. About 0.72% of the sample belongs to the ten largest clones.

This entry belongs to a study of blood T cells in healthy people across ages (dated by TCRdb to 2013 to 2016). With respect to the entire study: In model experiments, template switching captured roughly one uniquely barcoded TCR beta cDNA molecule for every two T cells. The study measured age-related changes in TCR beta repertoire diversity using deep sequencing normalized with unique cDNA molecular identifiers. The donors were divided into four age groups: young (average around 16 years), middle-aged (approximately 42), aged (roughly 66) and long-lived (82). The study analyzed two additional independent replicas of 1 million unique cDNA reads from the same blood draw for two donors, one aged 18 to 30 and one aged 80 or older.

Donors were a few dozen systemically healthy Caucasian individuals from Russia aged 6 to 90 years. Each donor gave roughly 9.5 milliliters of peripheral blood, collected into EDTA-treated Vacutainer tubes. Ficoll-Paque density-gradient centrifugation was used to isolate PBMCs, with at least 7 million per sample. Total RNA was extracted from PBMCs with Trizol reagent, with at least 6 micrograms obtained per sample. Naive CD45RAhigh/CD27high T cell percentages were measured by flow cytometry on a PBMC aliquot from every donor. Cut back by 5 bases and 5 bases, the V and J ends lie 15 bases apart. The CDR3 holds 14 amino acids from the cysteine to the phenylalanine. This entry keeps only the CDR3 DNA: 42 bases, framed from base 1. The germline V gene (reference sequence) gives CDR1 as LNHNV and CDR2 as YYDKDF. Overall study results and their limits: A strong correlation was found between observed TCR beta diversity and the percentage of naive T cells measured by flow cytometry. Observed TCR beta diversity per million T cells fell roughly linearly with age, and a significant reduction was already apparent by age approximately 40. Compared with the aged group, the long-lived group had more naive CD4+ T cells, fewer expanded clones and increased TCR diversity, a pattern suggesting age selection. The CMV infection status of donors was not known, potentially confounding age-related changes in expanded clonotypes. Conclusive comparison of naive and antigen-experienced compartments was prevented by the profiling of bulk unsorted PBMCs. Estimates of total diversity based on one million sequenced T cells were regarded as lower bounds and as underestimates.

These same data were also listed under a study on T cells of mothers and their children. The second paper states: Nine systemically healthy Caucasian individuals served as donors, namely three mothers together with their six children. cDNA synthesis consumed the entire amount of extracted RNA, loaded at approximately 1.4 ug RNA in each 15 ul reaction. In the second PCR, the M1S primer introduced both the sample barcodes and 2-4 random nucleotides. More than 9.5 million TCR beta CDR3 reads were obtained from each mother, and about 3 million reads were obtained from each child. TCR recombination output is similarly shaped by thymic selection in related and unrelated pairs, with a minor effect exerted by inherited differences. Related mother-child pairs always showed normalized repertoire overlap that was slightly higher than in unrelated mother-child pairs, though the difference was never significant. No persistent microchimeric T cell clones were found, with a detection sensitivity of approximately 100 clones per million clonotypes. In the study, deep NGS was used to compare the TCR beta repertoires of mothers and children, and features distinguishing related mother-child pairs from unrelated individuals were sought. Mothers averaged roughly 40 +/- 4 years of age and children averaged about 10 +/- 4 years. After adapter ligation with NEBNext reagents, the libraries were sequenced on Illumina HiSeq 2000 with 100+100 nt paired-end reads. To prevent cross-contamination, the mother and child libraries were prepared one month apart and sequenced in separate runs. Between roughly 500,000 and 2,300,000 distinct TCR beta clonotypes were identified per donor. Naive TCR beta clonotypes were estimated from low-frequency clonotypes matched to each donor's FACS-determined naive share, without sorting.

Sequencing used blood. The rearranged chain carries TRBV15 and TRBJ1-2, with the D gene not clear enough to name. The receptor was isolated from a girl aged 2 to 9 in good health. This receptor carries the CDR3 CATSPRAKWYGYTF. Read as DNA, the sequence is TGTGCCACCAGCCCCCGAGCTAAATGGTATGGCTACACCTTC. Reference TRBV15 and TRBJ1-2 proteins supply the regions before and after the CDR3; the full variable domain is: DAMVIQNPRYQVTQFGKPVTLSCSQTLNHNVMYWYQQKSSQAPKLLFHYYDKDFNNEADTPDNFQSRRPNTSFCFLDIRSPGLGDTAMYLCATSPRAKWYGYTFGSGTRLTVV.